One sample yielded the 9 T cell receptor beta chains listed below, sequenced in a study of blood T cell repertoires in COVID-19. The table came from immunoSEQ multiplex PCR; TCRdb's copy has only in-frame clones and leaves some out. The repertoire holds hundreds of thousands of clones, approximately 86% seen once, with approximately 2.2% in the top ten. Material: peripheral blood. Every receptor here comes from a woman in her 30s who had recovered from COVID-19.

The chain joins TRBV4-1 to TRBJ2-7; TRBD1 agrees at 12 bases. The CDR3 consists of 15 residues. The junction had 6 bases not matched to a gene; V was cut back by 4 bases and J by 5 bases. Germline V gene lookup returns CDR1 MGHRA and CDR2 YSYEKL. CDR3 sequence (DNA): TGCGCCAGCAGCCTCCCCGGGACAGGGGGCAACGAGCAGTACTTC. Translation: CASSLPGTGGNEQYF.

The J gene is TRBJ2-7, the V gene TRBV18, with 8 bases fitting TRBD2. J lost 3 bases, V lost 3 bases, and 4 bases had no gene match. This CDR3 comprises 14 residues. The V gene's germline CDR1 is KGHSH and CDR2 LQKENI. DNA of the CDR3: TGTGCCAGCTCACCGGGGACTAGAGACTACGAGCAGTACTTC. This codes for CASSPGTRDYEQYF.

This clone was picked up one time. The chain carries TRBV15 and TRBJ2-3, with a tentative D call TRBD1 (5 bases). Trimming shortened V by 5 bases and J by 5 bases, and 17 bases separated the two germline ends. The V gene's germline CDR1 is LNHNV and CDR2 YYDKDF (reference sequence). The CDR3 spans 15 residues. CDR3 amino acids: CATSPPGRRGDTQYF. The CDR3 nucleotides read TGTGCCACCAGCCCACCAGGGCGCCGTGGAGATACGCAGTATTTT.

The J gene is TRBJ2-7, the V gene TRBV27; D is perhaps TRBD2 (5 bases). Germline CDR1 MNHEY, CDR2 SMNVEV (reference sequence). Trimming took off 5 bases at V and 2 bases at J, with 10 bases between the two ends. The CDR3 is 13 residues long. The CDR3 spells CASSLGLTYEQYF. CDR3 DNA: TGTGCCAGCAGTCTCGGACTGACCTACGAGCAGTACTTC.

V usage is TRBV7-3 and J usage is TRBJ2-1; D call uncertain. Trimming took 3 bases from V and 6 from J, leaving 9 bases between them. Germline-derived CDR1 and CDR2 are SGHTA and FQGTGA. This CDR3 spans 13 amino acids. Here the CDR3 DNA reads TGTGCCAGCAGCTTTAGCAGTTTCAATGAGCAGTTCTTC. This gives the protein CASSFSSFNEQFF.

The chain has TRBV11-2 and TRBJ2-1; D may be TRBD2 (5 bases). V shed 4 bases and J shed 5 bases, with 12 bases lying between them. The CDR3 has 14 amino acids. From germline, CDR1 is SGHAT and CDR2 FQNNGV. CDR3 in amino acids: CASSYLPGNNEQFF. The CDR3 region has the DNA TGTGCCAGCAGCTACCTCCCCGGGAACAATGAGCAGTTCTTC. Combining the CDR3 with reference TRBV11-2 and TRBJ2-1 gives the whole variable domain EAGVAQSPRYKIIEKRQSVAFWCNPISGHATLYWYQQILGQGPKLLIQFQNNGVVDDSQLPKDRFSAERLKGVDSTLKIQPAKLEDSAVYLCASSYLPGNNEQFFGPGTRLTVL.

A few counts support this clone. The genes are TRBV10-2 and TRBJ1-5; D unclear. CDR3 length: 14 residues. V was shortened by 3 bases and J by 8 bases, with 14 bases between the two germline ends. Germline V gives CDR1 WSHSY, CDR2 SAAADI. Here the CDR3 reads CASSDKKGVEPQHF. The CDR3 DNA follows: TGCGCCAGCAGTGATAAGAAAGGAGTCGAGCCCCAGCATTTT.

This clone was counted a single time. The chain combines TRBV7-2 with TRBJ1-1; D remains ambiguous. The V gene lost 3 bases and the J gene lost 0 bases, with 8 bases spanning the gap. This CDR3 contains 14 residues. CDR1 and CDR2 from the germline V gene are SGHTA and FQGNSA. As DNA, the CDR3 is TGTGCCAGCAGCTTGCTAGTCATGAACACTGAAGCTTTCTTT. Translated, it gives CASSLLVMNTEAFF.

The chain couples TRBV10-3 to TRBJ1-4; TRBD1 agrees at 11 bases. J was trimmed by 5 bases and V by 6 bases; bases with no gene match: 2. CDR1 and CDR2 (germline): ENHRY, SYGVKD. This CDR3 comprises 14 residues. The CDR3 loop is CAIRGDRGNEKLFF. The CDR3 DNA reads TGTGCCATCAGAGGGGACAGGGGGAATGAAAAACTGTTTTTT.